This TCR beta chain was retrieved from a study of blood T cell repertoires in COVID-19. Overall study: Sites across the United States, Italy and Spain contributed samples from acute and convalescent COVID-19. The cDNA or gDNA used as material had been derived from T cells, B-cell-depleted T cells, or PBMCs.

The V gene's germline CDR1 is MNHEY and CDR2 SVGAGI. V lost 6 bases, J lost 1 base, and 15 bases lay in between. The CDR3 runs 15 residues. Authors' data handling: Reference gene primer amplification gave nucleated cell count estimates. Some clones are missing from TCRdb's copy, which holds only in-frame ones; the method was immunoSEQ multiplex PCR. V, J and clone size derive from that table, while D and trimming were established from the DNA sequence. This sample has under 250,000 clones, with roughly 84% found just once. The TCR sequence derives from a woman aged 25 to 39 who had recovered from COVID-19. The J gene is TRBJ1-1, the V gene TRBV6-5, with TRBD1 as a possible D gene (5 bases). Material for sequencing was peripheral blood. As DNA, the CDR3 is TGTGCCAGCAGCTCCGGGGGGGGGAGGAACACTGAAGCTTTCTTT. Its translation is CASSSGGGRNTEAFF.